This T cell receptor beta chain was found in a study of sequential checkpoint blockade in melanoma. Clones were read by immunoSEQ multiplex PCR, and TCRdb kept only the in-frame ones, dropping some. The table lists almost 3,000 clones, 19% of them singletons. As to treatment: randomized to nivolumab then ipilimumab (arm A) or the reverse (arm B). CDR1 is WSHSY, CDR2 SAAADI, per germline. The CDR3 covers 13 residues. The V gene lost 5 bases and the J gene lost 3 bases, with 11 bases spanning the gap. The receptor was derived from a human donor with melanoma. The sample consisted of tumor tissue (inferred from file names), taken from a patient given nivolumab and ipilimumab in sequence. V and J are TRBV10-2 and TRBJ2-7; a weak D match, TRBD1 (6 bases). The CDR3: CASSLTGSYEQYF. The CDR3 DNA reads as TGCGCCAGCAGTCTAACAGGGAGCTACGAGCAGTACTTC.